This section outlines one TCR beta chain sequence together with its context. The data were taken from a study of cytomegalovirus exposure and HLA in healthy donors. Amplification used 60 Vbeta primers and 13 Jbeta primers. Here immunoSEQ multiplex PCR was the method, and the copy in TCRdb shows in-frame clones only, minus some. The sample lists approximately 170,000 clones; roughly four fifths were seen once. The CDR3 length is 15 residues. In germline, CDR1 is SGHDT, CDR2 YYEEEE. Trimming took off 2 bases at V and 0 bases at J, with 9 bases between the two ends. This sequence originates from a woman aged 30 to 39 in good health and CMV-seropositive. This sequence joins TRBV5-6 and TRBJ1-5; a possible D gene is TRBD1 (6 bases). The sequenced sample consisted of PBMCs. The CDR3 nucleotides are TGTGCCAGCAGCTTTGGGGACACTAGCAATCAGCCCCAGCATTTT. Translating it yields CASSFGDTSNQPQHF.